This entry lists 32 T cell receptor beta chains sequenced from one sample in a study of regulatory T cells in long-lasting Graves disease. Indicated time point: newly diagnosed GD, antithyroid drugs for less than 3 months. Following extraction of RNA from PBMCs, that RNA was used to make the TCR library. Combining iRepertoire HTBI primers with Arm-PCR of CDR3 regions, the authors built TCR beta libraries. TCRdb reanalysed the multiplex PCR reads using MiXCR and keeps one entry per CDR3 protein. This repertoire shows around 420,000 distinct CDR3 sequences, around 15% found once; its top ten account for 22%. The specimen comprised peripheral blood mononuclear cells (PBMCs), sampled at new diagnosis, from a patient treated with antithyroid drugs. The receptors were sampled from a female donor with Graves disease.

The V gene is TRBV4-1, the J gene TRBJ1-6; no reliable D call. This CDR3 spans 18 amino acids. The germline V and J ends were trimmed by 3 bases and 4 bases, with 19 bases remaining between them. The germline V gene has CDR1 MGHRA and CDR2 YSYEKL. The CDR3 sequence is CASSQEEGWGAYNSPLHF. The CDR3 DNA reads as TGCGCCAGCAGCCAGGAGGAGGGTTGGGGAGCATATAATTCACCCCTCCACTTT.

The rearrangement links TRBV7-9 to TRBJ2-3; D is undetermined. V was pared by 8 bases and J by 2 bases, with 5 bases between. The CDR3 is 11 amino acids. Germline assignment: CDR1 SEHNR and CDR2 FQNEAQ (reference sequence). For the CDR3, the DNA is TGTGCCAGCTACTACACAGATACGCAGTATTTT. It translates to CASYYTDTQYF.

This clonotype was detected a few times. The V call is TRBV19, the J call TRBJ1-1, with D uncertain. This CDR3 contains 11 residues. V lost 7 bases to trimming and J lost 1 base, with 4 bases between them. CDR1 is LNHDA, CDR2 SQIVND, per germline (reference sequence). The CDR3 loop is CASTENTEAFF. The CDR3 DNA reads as TGTGCCAGTACCGAGAACACTGAAGCTTTCTTT.

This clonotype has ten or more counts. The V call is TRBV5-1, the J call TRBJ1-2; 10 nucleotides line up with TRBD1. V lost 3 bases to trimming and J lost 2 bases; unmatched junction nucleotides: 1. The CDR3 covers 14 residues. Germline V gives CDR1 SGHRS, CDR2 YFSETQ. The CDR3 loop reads CASSSDRGNYGYTF. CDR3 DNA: TGCGCCAGCAGCTCGGACAGGGGGAACTATGGCTACACCTTC.

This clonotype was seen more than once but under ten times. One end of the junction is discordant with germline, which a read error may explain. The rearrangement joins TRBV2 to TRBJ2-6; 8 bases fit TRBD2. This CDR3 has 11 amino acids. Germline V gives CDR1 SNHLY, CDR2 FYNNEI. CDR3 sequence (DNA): TGTGCCAGCAGTTCCCCGGGACTAGTGGCTTTC. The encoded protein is CASSSPGLVAF. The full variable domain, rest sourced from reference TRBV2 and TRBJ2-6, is EPEVTQTPSHQVTQMGQEVILRCVPISNHLYFYWYRQILGQKVEFLVSFYNNEISEKSEIFDDQFSVERPDGSNFTLKIRSTKLEDSAMYFCASSSPGLVAFGAGSRLTVL.

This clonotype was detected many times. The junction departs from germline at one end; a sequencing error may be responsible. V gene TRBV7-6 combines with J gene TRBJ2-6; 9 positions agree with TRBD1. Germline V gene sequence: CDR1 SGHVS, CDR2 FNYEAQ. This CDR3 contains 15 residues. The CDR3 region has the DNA TGTGCCAGCAGTCGTCCTCCGGGACAGGGTTCGGAGTTGGCTTTC. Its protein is CASSRPPGQGSELAF.

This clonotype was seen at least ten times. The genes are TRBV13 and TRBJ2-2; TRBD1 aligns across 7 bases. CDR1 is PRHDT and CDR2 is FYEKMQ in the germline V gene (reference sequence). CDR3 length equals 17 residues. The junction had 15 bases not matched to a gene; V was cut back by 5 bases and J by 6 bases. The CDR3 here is CASSAAQSGTVAGELFF. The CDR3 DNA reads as TGTGCCAGCAGCGCAGCCCAATCCGGGACAGTGGCCGGGGAGCTGTTTTTT.

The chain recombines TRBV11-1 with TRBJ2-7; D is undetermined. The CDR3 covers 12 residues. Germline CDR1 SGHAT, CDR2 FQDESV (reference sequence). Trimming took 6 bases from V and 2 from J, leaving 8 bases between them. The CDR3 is CASSVATYEQYF. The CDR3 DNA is TGTGCCAGCAGTGTGGCCACCTACGAGCAGTACTTC.

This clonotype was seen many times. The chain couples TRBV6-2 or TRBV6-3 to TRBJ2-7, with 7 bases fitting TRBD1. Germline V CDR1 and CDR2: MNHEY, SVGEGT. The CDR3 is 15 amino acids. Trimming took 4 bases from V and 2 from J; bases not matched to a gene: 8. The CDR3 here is CASSSKTGTAYEQYF. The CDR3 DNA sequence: TGTGCCAGCAGTTCCAAAACCGGGACAGCCTACGAGCAGTACTTC.

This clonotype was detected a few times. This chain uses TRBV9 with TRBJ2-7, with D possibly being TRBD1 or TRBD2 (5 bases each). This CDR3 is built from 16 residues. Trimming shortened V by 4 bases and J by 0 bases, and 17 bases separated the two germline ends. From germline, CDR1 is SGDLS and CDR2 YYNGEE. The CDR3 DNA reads TGTGCCAGCAGCCCCACTGGGGGAGATACCTCCTACGAGCAGTACTTC. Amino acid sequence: CASSPTGGDTSYEQYF.

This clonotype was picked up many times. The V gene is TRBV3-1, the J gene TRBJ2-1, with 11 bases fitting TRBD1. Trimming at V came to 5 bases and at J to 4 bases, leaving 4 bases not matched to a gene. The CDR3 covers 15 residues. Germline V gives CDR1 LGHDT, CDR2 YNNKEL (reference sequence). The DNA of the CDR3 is TGTGCCAGCAGCTTCGGACAGGGGGCTTACAATGAGCAGTTCTTC. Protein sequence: CASSFGQGAYNEQFF.

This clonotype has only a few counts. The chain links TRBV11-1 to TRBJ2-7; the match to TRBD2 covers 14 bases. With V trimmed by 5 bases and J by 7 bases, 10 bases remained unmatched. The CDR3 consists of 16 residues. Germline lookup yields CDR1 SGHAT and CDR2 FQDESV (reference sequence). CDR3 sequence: CASSQDGTSGSNEQYF. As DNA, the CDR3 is TGTGCCAGCAGCCAAGATGGGACTAGCGGGAGCAATGAGCAGTACTTC.

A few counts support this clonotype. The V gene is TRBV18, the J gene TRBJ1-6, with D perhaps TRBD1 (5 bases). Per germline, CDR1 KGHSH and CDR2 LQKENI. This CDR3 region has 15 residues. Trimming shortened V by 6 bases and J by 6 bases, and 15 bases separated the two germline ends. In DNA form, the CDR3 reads TGTGCCAGCTCGCTCACAACGGGGGTTAATTCACCCCTCCACTTT. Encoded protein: CASSLTTGVNSPLHF.

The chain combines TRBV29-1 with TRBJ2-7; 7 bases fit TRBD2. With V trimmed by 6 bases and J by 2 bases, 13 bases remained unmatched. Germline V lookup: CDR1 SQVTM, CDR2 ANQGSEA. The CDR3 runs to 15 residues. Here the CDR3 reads CSVALEASGPYEQYF. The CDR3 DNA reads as TGCAGCGTCGCACTGGAGGCTAGCGGTCCCTACGAGCAGTACTTC.

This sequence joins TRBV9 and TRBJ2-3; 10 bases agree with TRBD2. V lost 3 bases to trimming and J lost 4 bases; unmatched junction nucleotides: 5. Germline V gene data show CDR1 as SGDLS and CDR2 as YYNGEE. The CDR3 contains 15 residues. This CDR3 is CASSDPLAGADTQYF. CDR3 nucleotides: TGTGCCAGCAGCGATCCCCTAGCGGGAGCAGATACGCAGTATTTT.

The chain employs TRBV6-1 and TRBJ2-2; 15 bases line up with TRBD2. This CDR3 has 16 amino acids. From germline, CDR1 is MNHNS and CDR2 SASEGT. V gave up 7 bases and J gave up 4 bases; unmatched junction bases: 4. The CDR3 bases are TGTGCCAGCACCGGGACTAGCGGGAGGACCACCGGGGAGCTGTTTTTT. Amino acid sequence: CASTGTSGRTTGELFF.

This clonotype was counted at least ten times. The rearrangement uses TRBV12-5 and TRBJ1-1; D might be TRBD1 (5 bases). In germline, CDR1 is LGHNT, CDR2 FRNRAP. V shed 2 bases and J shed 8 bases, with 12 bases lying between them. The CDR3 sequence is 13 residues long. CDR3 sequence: CASGLISGTEAFF. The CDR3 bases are TGTGCTAGTGGTTTGATATCCGGGACGGAAGCTTTCTTT.

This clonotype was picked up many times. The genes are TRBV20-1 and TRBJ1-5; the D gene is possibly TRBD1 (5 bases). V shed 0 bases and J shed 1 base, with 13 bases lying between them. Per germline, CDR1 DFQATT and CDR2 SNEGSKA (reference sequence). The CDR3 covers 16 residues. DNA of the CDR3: TGCAGTGCTAGAGATCGGGGGGTTTCGAGCAATCAGCCCCAGCATTTT. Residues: CSARDRGVSSNQPQHF.

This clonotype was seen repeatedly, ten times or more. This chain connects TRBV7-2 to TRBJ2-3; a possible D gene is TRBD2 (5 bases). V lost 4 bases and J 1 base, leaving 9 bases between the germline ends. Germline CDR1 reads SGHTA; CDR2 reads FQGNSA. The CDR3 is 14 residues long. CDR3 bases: TGTGCCAGCAGCTCGACGAGGGGCACAGATACGCAGTATTTT. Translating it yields CASSSTRGTDTQYF.

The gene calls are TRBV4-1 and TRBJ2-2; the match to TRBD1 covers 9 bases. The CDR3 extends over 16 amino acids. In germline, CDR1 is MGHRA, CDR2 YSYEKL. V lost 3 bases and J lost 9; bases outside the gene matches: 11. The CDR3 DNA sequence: TGCGCCAGCAGCCACACTCTGACAGGGGGTGCTAGGGAGCTGTTTTTT. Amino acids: CASSHTLTGGARELFF.

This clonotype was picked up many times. The CDR3 reads CASSSSTGGGDEQYF. The CDR3 bases are TGCGCCAGCAGCTCGTCAACCGGGGGAGGCGACGAGCAGTACTTC. The chain couples TRBV5-1 to TRBJ2-7, with D possibly TRBD2 on 6 matching bases. The CDR3 has 15 residues. Between the trimmed V and J ends, which lost 3 bases and 5 bases, there was a span of 18 bases. CDR1 SGHRS and CDR2 YFSETQ come from the germline V gene.

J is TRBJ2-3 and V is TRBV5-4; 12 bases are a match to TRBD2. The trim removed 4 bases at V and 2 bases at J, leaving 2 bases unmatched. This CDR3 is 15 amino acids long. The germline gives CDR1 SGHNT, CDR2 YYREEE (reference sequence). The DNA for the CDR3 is TGTGCCAGCAGCACTAGCGGGGGGATCACAGATACGCAGTATTTT. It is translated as CASSTSGGITDTQYF.

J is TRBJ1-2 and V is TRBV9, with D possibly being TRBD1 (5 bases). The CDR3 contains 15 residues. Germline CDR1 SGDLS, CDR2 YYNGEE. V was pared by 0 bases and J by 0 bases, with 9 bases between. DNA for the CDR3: TGTGCCAGCAGCGTAGGCCAGGGTCCTAACTATGGCTACACCTTC. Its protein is CASSVGQGPNYGYTF.

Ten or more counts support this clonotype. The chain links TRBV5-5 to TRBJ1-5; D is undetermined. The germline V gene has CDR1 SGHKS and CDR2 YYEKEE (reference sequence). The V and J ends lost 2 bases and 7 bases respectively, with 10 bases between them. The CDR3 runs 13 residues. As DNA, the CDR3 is TGTGCCAGCAGCTTAATATTTTGGCAGCCCCAGCATTTT. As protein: CASSLIFWQPQHF.

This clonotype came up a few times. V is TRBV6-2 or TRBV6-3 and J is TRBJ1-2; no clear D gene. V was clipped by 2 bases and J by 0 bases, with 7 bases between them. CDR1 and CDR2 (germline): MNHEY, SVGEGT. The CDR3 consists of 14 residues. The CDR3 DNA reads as TGTGCCAGCAGTTACAGCAATACTAACTATGGCTACACCTTC. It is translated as CASSYSNTNYGYTF.

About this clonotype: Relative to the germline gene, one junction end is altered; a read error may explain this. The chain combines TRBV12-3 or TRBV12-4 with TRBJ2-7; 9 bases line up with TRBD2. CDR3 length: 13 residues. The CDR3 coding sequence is TGTGTCAGCAGTTTAGCGGGAGCCTACGAGCAGTACTTC. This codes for CVSSLAGAYEQYF.

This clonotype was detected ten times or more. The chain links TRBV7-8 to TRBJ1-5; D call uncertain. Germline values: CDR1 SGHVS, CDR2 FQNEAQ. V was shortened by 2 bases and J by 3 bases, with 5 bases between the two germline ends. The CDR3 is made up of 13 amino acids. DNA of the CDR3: TGTGCCAGCAGCTTATTTTCCAATCAGCCCCAGCATTTT. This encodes CASSLFSNQPQHF.

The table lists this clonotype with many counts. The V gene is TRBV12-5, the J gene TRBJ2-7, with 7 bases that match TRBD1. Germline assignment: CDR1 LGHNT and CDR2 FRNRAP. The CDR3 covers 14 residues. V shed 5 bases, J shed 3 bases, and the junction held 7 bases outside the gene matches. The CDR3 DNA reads TGTGCTAGTGGTCAAGGGACAGATTACTACGAGCAGTACTTC. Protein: CASGQGTDYYEQYF.

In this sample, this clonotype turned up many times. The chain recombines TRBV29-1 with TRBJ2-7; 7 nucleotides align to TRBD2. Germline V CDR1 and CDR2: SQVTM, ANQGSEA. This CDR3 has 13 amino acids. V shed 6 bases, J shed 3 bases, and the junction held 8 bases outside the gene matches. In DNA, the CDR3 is TGCAGCGTGCTAGGACTAGATCTCTACGAGCAGTACTTC. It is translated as CSVLGLDLYEQYF.

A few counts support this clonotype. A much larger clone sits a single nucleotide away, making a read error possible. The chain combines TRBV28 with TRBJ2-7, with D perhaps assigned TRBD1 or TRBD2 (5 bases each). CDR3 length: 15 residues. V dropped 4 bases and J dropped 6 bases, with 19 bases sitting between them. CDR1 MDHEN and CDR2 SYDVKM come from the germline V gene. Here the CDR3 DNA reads TGTGCCAGCAGTTCCTCCGGGACGGACACCTGCGAGCAGTACTTC. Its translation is CASSSSGTDTCEQYF.

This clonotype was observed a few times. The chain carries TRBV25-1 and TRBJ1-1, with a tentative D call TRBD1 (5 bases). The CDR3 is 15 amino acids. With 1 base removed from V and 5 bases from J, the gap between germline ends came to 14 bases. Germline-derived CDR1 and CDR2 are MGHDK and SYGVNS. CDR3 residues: CASSESGSGQTEAFF. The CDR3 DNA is TGTGCCAGCAGTGAATCCGGTTCAGGGCAAACTGAAGCTTTCTTT.

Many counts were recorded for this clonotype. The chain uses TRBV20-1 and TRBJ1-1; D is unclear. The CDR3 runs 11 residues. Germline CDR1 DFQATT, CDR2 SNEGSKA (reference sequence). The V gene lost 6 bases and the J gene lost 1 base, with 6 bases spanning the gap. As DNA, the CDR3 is TGCAGTGCCTTTCAGAACACTGAAGCTTTCTTT. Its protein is CSAFQNTEAFF.